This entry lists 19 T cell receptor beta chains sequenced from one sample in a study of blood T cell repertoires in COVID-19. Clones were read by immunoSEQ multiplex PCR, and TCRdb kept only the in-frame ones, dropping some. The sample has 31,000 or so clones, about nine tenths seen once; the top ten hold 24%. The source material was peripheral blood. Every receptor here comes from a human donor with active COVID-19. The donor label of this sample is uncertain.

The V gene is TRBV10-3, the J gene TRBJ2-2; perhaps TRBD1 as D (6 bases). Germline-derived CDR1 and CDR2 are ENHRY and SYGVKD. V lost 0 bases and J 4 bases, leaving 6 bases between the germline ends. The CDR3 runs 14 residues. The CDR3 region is CAISESGGTGELFF. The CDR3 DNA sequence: TGTGCCATCAGTGAGTCAGGGGGCACCGGGGAGCTGTTTTTT.

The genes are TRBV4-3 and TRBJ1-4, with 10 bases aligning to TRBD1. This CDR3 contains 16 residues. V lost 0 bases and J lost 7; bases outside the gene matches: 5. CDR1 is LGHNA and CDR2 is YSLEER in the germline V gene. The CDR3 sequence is CASSQDPGQGTEKLFF. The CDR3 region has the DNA TGCGCCAGCAGCCAAGACCCGGGACAGGGGACTGAAAAACTGTTTTTT.

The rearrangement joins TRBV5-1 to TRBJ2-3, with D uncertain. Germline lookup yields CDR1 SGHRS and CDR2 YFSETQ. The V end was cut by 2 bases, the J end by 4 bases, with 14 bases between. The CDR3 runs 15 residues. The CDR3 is CASSFLPGSSDTQYF. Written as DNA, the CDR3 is TGCGCCAGCAGCTTTCTTCCCGGGTCTTCAGATACGCAGTATTTT.

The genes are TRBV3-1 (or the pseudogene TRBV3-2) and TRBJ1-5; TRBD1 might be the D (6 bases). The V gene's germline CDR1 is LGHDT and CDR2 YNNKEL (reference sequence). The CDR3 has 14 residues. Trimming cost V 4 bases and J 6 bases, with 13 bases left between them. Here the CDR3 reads CASSPDLGGQPQHF. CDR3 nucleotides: TGTGCCAGCAGCCCCGATCTAGGGGGTCAGCCCCAGCATTTT.

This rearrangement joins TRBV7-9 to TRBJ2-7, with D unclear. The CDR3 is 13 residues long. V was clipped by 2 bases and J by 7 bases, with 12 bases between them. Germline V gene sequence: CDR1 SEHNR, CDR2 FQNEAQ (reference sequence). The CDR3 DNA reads TGTGCCAGCAGCTTACCTGAAGAGCGAGAGCAGTACTTC. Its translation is CASSLPEEREQYF.

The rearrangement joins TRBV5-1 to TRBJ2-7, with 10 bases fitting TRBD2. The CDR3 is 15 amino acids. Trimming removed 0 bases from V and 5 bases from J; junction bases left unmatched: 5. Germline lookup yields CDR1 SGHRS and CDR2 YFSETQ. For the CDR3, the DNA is TGCGCCAGCAGCTTGGCTAGCGGGGGTGTCGACGAGCAGTACTTC. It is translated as CASSLASGGVDEQYF.

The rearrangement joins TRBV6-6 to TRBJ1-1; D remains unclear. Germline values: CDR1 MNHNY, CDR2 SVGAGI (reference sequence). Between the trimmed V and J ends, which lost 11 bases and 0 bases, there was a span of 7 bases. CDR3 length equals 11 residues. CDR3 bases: TGTGCCTCCAGGATGAACACTGAAGCTTTCTTT. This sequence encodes CASRMNTEAFF.

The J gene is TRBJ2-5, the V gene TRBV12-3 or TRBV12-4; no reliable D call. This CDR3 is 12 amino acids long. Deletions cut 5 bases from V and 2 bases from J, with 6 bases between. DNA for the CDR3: TGTGCCAGCAGTATATTACAAGAGACCCAGTACTTC. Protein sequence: CASSILQETQYF.

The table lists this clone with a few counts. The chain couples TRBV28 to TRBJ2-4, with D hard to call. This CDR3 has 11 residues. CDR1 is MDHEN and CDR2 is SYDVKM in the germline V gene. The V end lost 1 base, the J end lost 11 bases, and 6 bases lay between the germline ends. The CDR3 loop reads CASSLSRVQYF. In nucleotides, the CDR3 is TGTGCCAGCAGTTTATCTCGGGTTCAGTACTTC.

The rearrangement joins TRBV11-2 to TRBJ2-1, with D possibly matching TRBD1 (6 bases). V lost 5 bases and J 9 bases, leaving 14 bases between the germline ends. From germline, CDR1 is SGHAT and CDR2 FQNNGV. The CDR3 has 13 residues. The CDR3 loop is CASSIQGAFEQFF. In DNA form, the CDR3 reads TGTGCCAGCAGCATACAGGGTGCCTTTGAGCAGTTCTTC. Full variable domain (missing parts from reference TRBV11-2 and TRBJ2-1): EAGVAQSPRYKIIEKRQSVAFWCNPISGHATLYWYQQILGQGPKLLIQFQNNGVVDDSQLPKDRFSAERLKGVDSTLKIQPAKLEDSAVYLCASSIQGAFEQFFGPGTRLTVL.

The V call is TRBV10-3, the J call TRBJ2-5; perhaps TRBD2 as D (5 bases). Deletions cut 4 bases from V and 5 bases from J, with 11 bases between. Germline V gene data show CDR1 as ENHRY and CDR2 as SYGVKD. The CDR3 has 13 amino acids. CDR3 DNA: TGTGCCATCAGTGGGGAGTTCGGGGAGACCCAGTACTTC. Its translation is CAISGEFGETQYF.

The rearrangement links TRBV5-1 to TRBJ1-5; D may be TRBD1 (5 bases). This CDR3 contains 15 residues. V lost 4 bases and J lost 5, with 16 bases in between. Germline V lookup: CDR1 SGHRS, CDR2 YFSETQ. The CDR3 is CASSLGLSGDQPQHF. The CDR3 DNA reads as TGCGCCAGCAGCCTGGGGCTGTCGGGGGATCAGCCCCAGCATTTT.

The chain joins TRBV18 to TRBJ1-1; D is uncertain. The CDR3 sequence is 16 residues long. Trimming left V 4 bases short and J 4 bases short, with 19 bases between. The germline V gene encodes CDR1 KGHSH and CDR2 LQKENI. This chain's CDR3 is CASSLTITGKGTEAFF. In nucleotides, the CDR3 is TGTGCCAGCTCACTCACTATAACCGGGAAGGGCACTGAAGCTTTCTTT.

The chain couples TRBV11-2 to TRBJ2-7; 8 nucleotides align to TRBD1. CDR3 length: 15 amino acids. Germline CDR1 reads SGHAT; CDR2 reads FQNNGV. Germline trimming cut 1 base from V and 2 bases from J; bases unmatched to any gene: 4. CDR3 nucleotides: TGTGCCAGCAGCTTAGCGGCACAGGGGGCCTACGAGCAGTACTTC. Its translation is CASSLAAQGAYEQYF.

CDR3 protein: CASSFRADRGGYTF. The CDR3 DNA follows: TGCGCCAGCAGCTTTAGGGCTGACAGGGGAGGCTACACCTTC. V and J are TRBV5-1 and TRBJ1-2; TRBD1 matches at 8 bases. V lost 2 bases and J lost 8; bases outside the gene matches: 8. From germline, CDR1 is SGHRS and CDR2 YFSETQ. This CDR3 spans 14 amino acids. The full variable domain, with the rest looked up from reference TRBV5-1 and TRBJ1-2, is KAGVTQTPRYLIKTRGQQVTLSCSPISGHRSVSWYQQTPGQGLQFLFEYFSETQRNKGNFPGRFSGRQFSNSRSEMNVSTLELGDSALYLCASSFRADRGGYTFGSGTRLTVV.

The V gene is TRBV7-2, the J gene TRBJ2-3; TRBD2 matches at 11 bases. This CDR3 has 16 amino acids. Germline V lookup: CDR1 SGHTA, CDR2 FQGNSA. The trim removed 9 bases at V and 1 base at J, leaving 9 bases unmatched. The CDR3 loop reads CARRLAGGRRTDTQYF. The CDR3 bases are TGTGCCAGGAGGTTAGCGGGAGGGCGTCGCACAGATACGCAGTATTTT.

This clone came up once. The CDR3 region has the DNA TGTGCCAGTGGGACTAGCGGGTTATACGAGCAGTACTTC. Translating gives CASGTSGLYEQYF. This chain connects TRBV28 to TRBJ2-7; the match to TRBD2 covers 12 bases. V shed 9 bases, J shed 4 bases, and the junction held 4 bases outside the gene matches. The CDR3 extends over 13 amino acids. From germline, CDR1 is MDHEN and CDR2 SYDVKM.

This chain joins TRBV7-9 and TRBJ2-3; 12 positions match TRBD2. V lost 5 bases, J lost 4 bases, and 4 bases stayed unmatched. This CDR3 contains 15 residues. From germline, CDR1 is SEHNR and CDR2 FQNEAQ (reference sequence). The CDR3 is CASSLASGGADTQYF. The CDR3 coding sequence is TGTGCCAGCAGCCTTGCTAGCGGGGGGGCAGATACGCAGTATTTT.

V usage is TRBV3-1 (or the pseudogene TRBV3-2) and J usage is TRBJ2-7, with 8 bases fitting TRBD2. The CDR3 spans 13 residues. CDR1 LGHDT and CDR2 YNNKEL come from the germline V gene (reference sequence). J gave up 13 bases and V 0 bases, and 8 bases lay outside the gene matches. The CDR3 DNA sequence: TGTGCCAGCAGCCAAGATCGTACGCGGGGGGCCTACTTC. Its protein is CASSQDRTRGAYF.